This T cell receptor beta chain originates from a study of blood T cell repertoires in COVID-19 (TCRdb year 2020). About the investigation overall: Samples from collaborators originated in the United States, Italy and Spain and spanned both the acute and convalescent phases of COVID-19. The material from the prospective study consisted of cDNA or gDNA derived from T cells, B-cell-depleted T cells, or PBMCs. Deeply sampled blood TCRbeta repertoires from subjects exposed to, actively infected with, or recovered from COVID-19 were included in the dataset. A freely available public database, intended as a resource for researchers studying the immune response to SARS-CoV-2, is where the repertoires were released. The samples were drawn from the first 160 participants of the ongoing ImmuneRACE study and from 950 to 1,500 subjects provided by 6 global collaborators. A de-identified subject ID, COVID-19 status, age in years and sex were almost always included in the sample metadata. Where available, HLA class I and class II types were obtained from metadata supplied by the sample provider rather than from assay-based typing. Results the study describes overall, beyond this receptor: How much clinical and demographic metadata was included differed by source and by participant, and the metadata was provided uncurated.

From the germline V gene, CDR1 is LGHNA and CDR2 is YNFKEQ. There are 18 amino acids in the CDR3, from cysteine to phenylalanine inclusive. The read is trimmed to its CDR3 DNA, 54 bases read in frame from base 1. V trim: 3 bases; J trim: 0 bases; unmatched bases: 11. As to this clone: What antigen it recognizes has not been identified. The input lacks base qualities; no much larger clone sits a single base away.

TCRbeta CDR3 regions were amplified from genomic DNA using the immunoSEQ Assay, a bias-controlled multiplex PCR. Regarding the original processing steps: Within the assay, amplification of reference gene primers was used to estimate how many nucleated cells each sample contained. To quantify the absolute abundance of each unique TCRbeta CDR3 rearrangement, sequence reads were collapsed and filtered. For each sample, productive Simpson clonality was calculated as the square root of Simpson's diversity index over productive rearrangements. Held by TCRdb, this immuneACCESS table contains in-frame sequences only and omits some clones. Under half of the omission traces to an unresolved V gene where checked; the cause of the rest is unknown. D and trimming come from the DNA, and the V and J calls and clone size come from that table. The sample table lists approximately 170,000 clones, over 75% of them with a count of one. The top ten constitute around 13% of the sample.

A second Seattle source provided samples from volunteer blood donors who had recovered from COVID-19. Each collaborating institution followed its own protocols to collect whole blood in K2EDTA tubes. For TCRbeta analysis, collaborators shipped samples as frozen whole blood, isolated PBMCs, or DNA extracted from either of those sample types. This sequence originates from a man between 65 and 85 years old who had recovered from COVID-19. The rearrangement combines TRBV4-2 with TRBJ2-1; 7 central nucleotides agree with TRBD2. What was sequenced was peripheral blood. The nucleotide sequence is given as TGTGCCAGCAGCCACACTCTCACGGGCGGGAGCTCCTACAATGAGCAGTTCTTC. It translates to CASSHTLTGGSSYNEQFF.